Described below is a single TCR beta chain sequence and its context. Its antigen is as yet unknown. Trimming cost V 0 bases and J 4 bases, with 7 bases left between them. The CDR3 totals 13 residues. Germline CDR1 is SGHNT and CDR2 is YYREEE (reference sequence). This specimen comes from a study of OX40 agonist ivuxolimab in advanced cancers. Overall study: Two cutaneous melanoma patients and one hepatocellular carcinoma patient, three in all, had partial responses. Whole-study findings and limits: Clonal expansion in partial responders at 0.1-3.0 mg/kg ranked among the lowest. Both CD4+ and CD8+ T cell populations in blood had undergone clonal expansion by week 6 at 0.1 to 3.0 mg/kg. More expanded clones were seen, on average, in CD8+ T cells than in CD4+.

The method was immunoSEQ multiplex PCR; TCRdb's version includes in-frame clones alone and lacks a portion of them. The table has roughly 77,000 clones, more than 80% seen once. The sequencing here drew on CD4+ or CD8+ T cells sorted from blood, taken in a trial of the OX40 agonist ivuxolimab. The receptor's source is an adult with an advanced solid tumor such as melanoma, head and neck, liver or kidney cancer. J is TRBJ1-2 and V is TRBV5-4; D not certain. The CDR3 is CASSLDNGYGYTF. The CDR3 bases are TGTGCCAGCAGCTTGGACAATGGCTATGGCTACACCTTC.